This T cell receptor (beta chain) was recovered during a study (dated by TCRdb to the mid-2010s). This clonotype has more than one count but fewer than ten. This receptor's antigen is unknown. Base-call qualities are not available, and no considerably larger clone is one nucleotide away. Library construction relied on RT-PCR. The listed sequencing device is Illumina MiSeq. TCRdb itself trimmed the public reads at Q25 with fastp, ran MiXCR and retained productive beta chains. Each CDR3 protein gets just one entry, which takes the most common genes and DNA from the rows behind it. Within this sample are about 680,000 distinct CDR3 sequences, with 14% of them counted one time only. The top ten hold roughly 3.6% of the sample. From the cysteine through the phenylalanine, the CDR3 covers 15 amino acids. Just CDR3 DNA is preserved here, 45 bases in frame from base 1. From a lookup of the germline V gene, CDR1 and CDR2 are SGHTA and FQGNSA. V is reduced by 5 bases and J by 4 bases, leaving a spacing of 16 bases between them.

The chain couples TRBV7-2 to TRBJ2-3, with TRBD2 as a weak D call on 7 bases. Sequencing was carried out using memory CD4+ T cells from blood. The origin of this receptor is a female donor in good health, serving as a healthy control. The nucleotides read TGTGCCAGCAGCCGTAGGGGGGGGGCCCCAGATACGCAGTATTTT. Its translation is CASSRRGGAPDTQYF.